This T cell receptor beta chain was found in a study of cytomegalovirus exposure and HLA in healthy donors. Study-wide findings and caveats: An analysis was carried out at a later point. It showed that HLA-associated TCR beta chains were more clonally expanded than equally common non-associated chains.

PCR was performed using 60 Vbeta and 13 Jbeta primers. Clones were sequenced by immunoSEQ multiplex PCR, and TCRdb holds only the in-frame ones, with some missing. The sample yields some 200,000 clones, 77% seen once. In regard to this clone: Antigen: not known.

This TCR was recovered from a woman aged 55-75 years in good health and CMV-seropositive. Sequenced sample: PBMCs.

The CDR3 region has the DNA TGTGCCAGCAGCTTAGCGCAGAATACGCAGTATTTT. It yields the protein CASSLAQNTQYF. The chain is built from TRBV7-9 and TRBJ2-3; D is unresolved. The CDR3 has 12 amino acids. The V and J ends lost 0 bases and 7 bases respectively, with 5 bases between them. Germline lookup yields CDR1 SEHNR and CDR2 FQNEAQ (reference sequence). The variable domain in full, completed from reference TRBV7-9 and TRBJ2-3, reads DTGVSQNPRHKITKRGQNVTFRCDPISEHNRLYWYRQTLGQGPEFLTYFQNEAQLEKSRLLSDRFSAERPKGSFSTLEIQRTEQGDSAMYLCASSLAQNTQYFGPGTRLTVL.